What follows are 24 T cell receptor beta chains derived from one specimen sequenced in a study of CD8 T cells in ankylosing spondylitis. TCRdb used MiXCR to reprocess the 5' RACE reads, holding one entry per CDR3 protein. The repertoire has approximately 210,000 distinct CDR3 sequences, roughly 13% of them found once; the top ten carry more than 15%. Sequencing was carried out using blood, either unsorted or a sorted T cell fraction (not recorded which). Receptors were obtained from a male donor with ankylosing spondylitis or in good health (not recorded which).

This clonotype came up a few times. The J gene is TRBJ1-1, the V gene TRBV6-5; D may be TRBD1 (5 bases). There are 16 residues in the CDR3. The germline V gene has CDR1 MNHEY and CDR2 SVGAGI. The V gene lost 3 bases and the J gene lost 1 base, with 15 bases spanning the gap. CDR3 DNA: TGTGCCAGCAGTTATTCTTCGACAGTCACGAACACTGAAGCTTTCTTT. Its translation is CASSYSSTVTNTEAFF.

This CDR3 reads CASSSLTGEEAFF. The CDR3 bases are TGTGCCAGCAGTTCCCTGACAGGGGAGGAAGCTTTCTTT. The chain has TRBV12-3 or TRBV12-4 and TRBJ1-1, with 8 bases aligning to TRBD1. The ends lost 4 bases at V and 8 bases at J; junction bases unmatched: 6. The CDR3 contains 13 residues.

This clonotype was found a few times. The V call is TRBV28, the J call TRBJ2-4; D possibly matches TRBD1 or TRBD2 (5 bases each). V lost 1 base, J lost 2 bases, and 15 bases lay in between. This CDR3 is built from 17 residues. Germline V gives CDR1 MDHEN, CDR2 SYDVKM. CDR3 sequence reads: CASSLLRGEGTKNIQYF. Written as DNA, the CDR3 is TGTGCCAGCAGTTTATTGCGTGGAGAGGGGACCAAAAACATTCAGTACTTC.

This clonotype has a count of ten or more. V gene TRBV29-1 combines with J gene TRBJ2-7, with 7 bases fitting TRBD1. The CDR3 extends over 13 amino acids. With V trimmed by 3 bases and J by 0 bases, 2 bases remained unmatched. Germline CDR1 is SQVTM and CDR2 is ANQGSEA. This CDR3 is CSVDTGASYEQYF. CDR3 DNA: TGCAGCGTTGATACAGGGGCCTCCTACGAGCAGTACTTC.

This clonotype appeared many times. The rearrangement joins TRBV5-1 to TRBJ2-1; TRBD2 matches at 12 bases. The CDR3 spans 15 residues. In germline, CDR1 is SGHRS, CDR2 YFSETQ. J lost 5 bases, V lost 0 bases, and 0 bases had no gene match. Written as DNA, the CDR3 is TGCGCCAGCAGCTTGGGACTAGCGGGGGACAATGAGCAGTTCTTC. It encodes CASSLGLAGDNEQFF.

This chain connects TRBV6-5 to TRBJ2-1; D is perhaps TRBD1 (6 bases). From germline, CDR1 is MNHEY and CDR2 SVGAGI. V lost 0 bases, J lost 7 bases, and 13 bases lay in between. This CDR3 is 15 amino acids long. Written as DNA, the CDR3 is TGTGCCAGCAGTTACTCTGGCAGGGGAACTAATGAGCAGTTCTTC. It is translated as CASSYSGRGTNEQFF.

The gene calls are TRBV27 and TRBJ2-3; D call uncertain. The CDR3 consists of 13 residues. Germline assignment: CDR1 MNHEY and CDR2 SMNVEV (reference sequence). V dropped 5 bases and J dropped 0 bases, with 6 bases sitting between them. The CDR3, as DNA: TGTGCCAGCAGTATCACTAGCACAGATACGCAGTATTTT. It codes for CASSITSTDTQYF.

This chain uses TRBV20-1 with TRBJ1-1; D is ambiguous. V lost 0 bases, J lost 2 bases, and 10 bases lay in between. This CDR3 is 14 amino acids long. Germline V gene data show CDR1 as DFQATT and CDR2 as SNEGSKA (reference sequence). CDR3 nucleotide sequence: TGCAGTGCTAGAGATCCCGAGGAAAACACTGAAGCTTTCTTT. Residues: CSARDPEENTEAFF.

Sample share makes this clonotype medium-sized (0.01 to 0.1%). The rearrangement uses TRBV3-1 and TRBJ2-1; D is ambiguous. V dropped 5 bases and J dropped 8 bases, with 16 bases sitting between them. Looked up from germline, CDR1 is LGHDT and CDR2 is YNNKEL (reference sequence). The CDR3 runs 14 residues. This CDR3 is CASSSATRWDEQFF. As DNA, the CDR3 is TGTGCCAGCAGCTCGGCTACACGGTGGGATGAGCAGTTCTTC.

This clonotype has more than one count but fewer than ten. The gene calls are TRBV20-1 and TRBJ1-6, with 9 bases that match TRBD1. This CDR3 spans 17 amino acids. J was trimmed by 8 bases and V by 1 base; bases with no gene match: 12. Germline V CDR1 and CDR2: DFQATT, SNEGSKA (reference sequence). CDR3 sequence: CSARAYSGQGDYSPLHF. CDR3 sequence (DNA): TGCAGTGCTAGAGCTTACTCGGGACAGGGTGATTATTCACCCCTCCACTTT.

This clonotype was counted at least ten times. V usage is TRBV4-1 and J usage is TRBJ1-1, with a weak D call TRBD1 (6 bases). The CDR3 totals 14 residues. V lost 5 bases to trimming and J lost 1 base, with 11 bases between them. Looked up from germline, CDR1 is MGHRA and CDR2 is YSYEKL. The CDR3 bases are TGCGCCAGCAGCTACAGGGAGGGGAACACTGAAGCTTTCTTT. Protein sequence: CASSYREGNTEAFF.

This sequence joins TRBV4-1 and TRBJ1-1; D gene unclear. CDR3 length: 14 residues. The ends were cut back, 3 bases at V and 0 bases at J, with 8 bases in the middle. Germline lookup yields CDR1 MGHRA and CDR2 YSYEKL. The CDR3 protein is CASSHLGMNTEAFF. CDR3 nucleotide sequence: TGCGCCAGCAGCCATCTGGGGATGAACACTGAAGCTTTCTTT.

V usage is TRBV12-3 or TRBV12-4 and J usage is TRBJ2-5; possibly TRBD1 for D (6 bases). The CDR3 has 13 amino acids. V was trimmed by 6 bases and J by 5 bases, leaving 13 bases between them. The CDR3 DNA follows: TGTGCCAGCAGGGGGGCGGTTTGGGAGACCCAGTACTTC. The encoded protein is CASRGAVWETQYF.

In its sample, this clonotype was seen a few times. J is TRBJ2-2 and V is TRBV11-2, with TRBD2 matching 11 bases. The CDR3 length is 16 residues. Germline CDR1 SGHAT, CDR2 FQNNGV. The trim removed 5 bases at V and 5 bases at J, leaving 7 bases unmatched. The CDR3 loop reads CASSNSGRALTGELFF. In DNA form, the CDR3 reads TGTGCCAGCAGCAATAGCGGGAGGGCTCTTACCGGGGAGCTGTTTTTT.

This sequence joins TRBV11-2 and TRBJ1-2; 7 bases are a match to TRBD1. Trimming cost V 10 bases and J 7 bases; bases outside gene matches: 12. CDR1 and CDR2 from the germline V gene are SGHAT and FQNNGV. This CDR3 region has 13 residues. The CDR3 reads CAIWAQGPGGYTF. In DNA, the CDR3 is TGTGCCATCTGGGCACAGGGGCCGGGTGGCTACACCTTC.

This clonotype was detected many times. This chain joins TRBV4-1 and TRBJ2-1; no firm D call. Trimming took off 1 base at V and 9 bases at J, with 13 bases between the two ends. Germline loops: CDR1 MGHRA, CDR2 YSYEKL. The CDR3 contains 14 residues. The CDR3 region has the DNA TGCGCCAGCAGCCAAGTGGGTCAAACCGGTGAGCAGTTCTTC. Translating gives CASSQVGQTGEQFF.

The chain has TRBV7-2 and TRBJ1-6, with D possibly matching TRBD1 (5 bases). The CDR3 loop spans 14 amino acids. Trimming stripped 3 bases from V and 8 bases from J, with 11 bases between. Germline V gives CDR1 SGHTA, CDR2 FQGNSA. Written as DNA, the CDR3 is TGTGCCAGCAGCTTTTGGGGGGGAGATTCACCCCTCCACTTT. Its protein product is CASSFWGGDSPLHF.

The rearrangement links TRBV5-1 to TRBJ1-2; D gene unclear. V was pared by 4 bases and J by 4 bases, with 8 bases between. The CDR3 is 12 residues long. Per germline, CDR1 SGHRS and CDR2 YFSETQ. In nucleotides, the CDR3 is TGCGCCAGCAGCCCGGGATCCTATGGCTACACCTTC. This translates into CASSPGSYGYTF. Together with reference TRBV5-1 and TRBJ1-2, the CDR3 gives the full variable domain: KAGVTQTPRYLIKTRGQQVTLSCSPISGHRSVSWYQQTPGQGLQFLFEYFSETQRNKGNFPGRFSGRQFSNSRSEMNVSTLELGDSALYLCASSPGSYGYTFGSGTRLTVV.

This clonotype came up a few times. The CDR3 reads CSVVRGTGELFF. In DNA form, the CDR3 reads TGCAGCGTTGTAAGAGGCACCGGGGAGCTGTTTTTT. This sequence joins TRBV29-1 and TRBJ2-2; no firm D call. Germline loops: CDR1 SQVTM, CDR2 ANQGSEA. Trimming removed 4 bases at V and 4 bases at J, with 7 bases between. The CDR3 is 12 amino acids.

This clonotype was counted a few times. V usage is TRBV9 and J usage is TRBJ1-1; possible D gene TRBD1, 5 bases. V lost 4 bases, J lost 5 bases, and 15 bases lay in between. Per the germline V gene, CDR1 is SGDLS and CDR2 is YYNGEE. CDR3 length equals 14 residues. This CDR3 reads CASSSSGGWTEAFF. The CDR3 DNA reads TGTGCCAGCAGCTCATCCGGGGGTTGGACTGAAGCTTTCTTT.

This clonotype was seen repeatedly, ten times or more. The chain carries TRBV5-6 and TRBJ2-3, with D unresolved. The V and J ends lost 1 base and 8 bases respectively, with 5 bases between them. Germline V gene lookup returns CDR1 SGHDT and CDR2 YYEEEE. The CDR3 contains 11 residues. The CDR3 DNA sequence: TGTGCCAGCAGCTTGCTAGGTACGCAGTATTTT. It yields the protein CASSLLGTQYF.

The chain is built from TRBV27 and TRBJ2-3, with D perhaps TRBD1 or TRBD2 (6 bases each). CDR1 is MNHEY, CDR2 SMNVEV, per germline (reference sequence). The CDR3 consists of 14 residues. Trimming pared 4 bases from V and 6 bases from J, leaving 14 bases between. DNA of the CDR3: TGTGCCAGCAGTTCCTTCCCGGGGGCGGATACGCAGTATTTT. Protein sequence: CASSSFPGADTQYF.

The J gene is TRBJ2-5, the V gene TRBV3-1; TRBD1 matches 7 bases. Germline CDR1 reads LGHDT; CDR2 reads YNNKEL (reference sequence). CDR3 length: 14 amino acids. The trim removed 5 bases at V and 4 bases at J, leaving 7 bases unmatched. The CDR3 sequence is CASSDREDLETQYF. CDR3 nucleotides: TGTGCCAGCAGCGACAGGGAAGACTTAGAGACCCAGTACTTC.

The rearrangement links TRBV7-9 to TRBJ2-3, with unresolved D. The CDR3 totals 16 residues. The V gene lost 1 base and the J gene lost 0 bases, with 11 bases spanning the gap. Germline CDR1 is SEHNR and CDR2 is FQNEAQ (reference sequence). CDR3 in amino acids: CASSLGVSTSTDTQYF. CDR3 nucleotide sequence: TGTGCCAGCAGCTTAGGAGTCAGCACAAGCACAGATACGCAGTATTTT.